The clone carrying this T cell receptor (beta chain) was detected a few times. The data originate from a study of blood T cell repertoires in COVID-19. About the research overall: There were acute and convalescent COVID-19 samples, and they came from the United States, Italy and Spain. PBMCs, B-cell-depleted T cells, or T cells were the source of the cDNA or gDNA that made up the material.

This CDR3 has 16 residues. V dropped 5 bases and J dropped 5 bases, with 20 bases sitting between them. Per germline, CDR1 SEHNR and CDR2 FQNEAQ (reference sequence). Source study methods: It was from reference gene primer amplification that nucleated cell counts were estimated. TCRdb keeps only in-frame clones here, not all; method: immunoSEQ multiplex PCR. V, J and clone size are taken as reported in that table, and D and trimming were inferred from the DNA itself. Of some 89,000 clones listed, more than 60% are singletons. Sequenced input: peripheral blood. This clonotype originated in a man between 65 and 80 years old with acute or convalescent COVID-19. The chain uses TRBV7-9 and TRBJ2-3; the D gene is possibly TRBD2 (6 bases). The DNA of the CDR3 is TGTGCCAGCAGCCTCCAACGCGGGGCTTACAAAGATACGCAGTATTTT. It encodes CASSLQRGAYKDTQYF. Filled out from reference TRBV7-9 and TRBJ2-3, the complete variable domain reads DTGVSQNPRHKITKRGQNVTFRCDPISEHNRLYWYRQTLGQGPEFLTYFQNEAQLEKSRLLSDRFSAERPKGSFSTLEIQRTEQGDSAMYLCASSLQRGAYKDTQYFGPGTRLTVL.